Listed below are T cell receptor beta chains from one sample, sequenced in a study of shared clonotypes between healthy human individuals. This table comes from immunoSEQ multiplex PCR, and its TCRdb copy is limited to in-frame clones, with some not included. Of around 200,000 clones listed, 66% are singletons. The sequenced sample was memory CD4+ T cells sorted from blood. The receptors were gathered from a man in his thirties or forties in good health. Both conserved end residues are part of each CDR3. Fields, in order: V gene, clone size, J gene, CDR3 protein. Clone size, where shown, is once, few, many, or a class for clones that have expanded.

v_gene: TRBV6-5
abundance: -
j_gene: TRBJ1-2
CDR3aa: CASSYSGQGRSGYTF

v_gene: TRBV5-1
abundance: -
j_gene: TRBJ1-2
CDR3aa: CASSLGQGGYTF

v_gene: TRBV7-3
abundance: -
j_gene: TRBJ2-2
CDR3aa: CASSPEPLTGELFF

v_gene: TRBV11-2
abundance: -
j_gene: TRBJ1-3
CDR3aa: CASSTPTGAGNTIYF

v_gene: TRBV29-1
abundance: -
j_gene: TRBJ2-2
CDR3aa: CSVEVGANTGELFF

v_gene: TRBV29-1
abundance: many
j_gene: TRBJ2-1
CDR3aa: CSVEKGQGDEQFF

v_gene: TRBV5-8
abundance: -
j_gene: TRBJ1-5
CDR3aa: CASSPNRGTENQPQHF

v_gene: TRBV5-6
abundance: once
j_gene: TRBJ1-2
CDR3aa: CASGRGHSGDGYTF

v_gene: TRBV14
abundance: -
j_gene: TRBJ2-7
CDR3aa: CASSQRDFPSYEQYF

v_gene: TRBV1
abundance: -
j_gene: TRBJ1-2
CDR3aa: CTSSQSYGYTF

v_gene: TRBV28
abundance: -
j_gene: TRBJ1-2
CDR3aa: CASSLFLSFESGKSRNYGYTF

v_gene: TRBV20-1
abundance: -
j_gene: TRBJ2-5
CDR3aa: CSAFKETQYF

v_gene: TRBV9
abundance: -
j_gene: TRBJ1-5
CDR3aa: CASSVDAGSNQPQHF

v_gene: TRBV5-1
abundance: -
j_gene: TRBJ2-3
CDR3aa: CASTTGLAALWGTDTQYF

v_gene: TRBV28
abundance: many
j_gene: TRBJ2-7
CDR3aa: CASSLPTGGIGYEQYF

v_gene: TRBV14
abundance: -
j_gene: TRBJ2-1
CDR3aa: CASSQYRLLYNEQFF

v_gene: TRBV25-1
abundance: -
j_gene: TRBJ2-5
CDR3aa: CASSQSWDRIQETQYF

v_gene: TRBV5-6
abundance: -
j_gene: TRBJ1-2
CDR3aa: CASSLGWVDGYTF

v_gene: TRBV5-4
abundance: -
j_gene: TRBJ2-7
CDR3aa: CASSLGTVSIYEQYF

v_gene: TRBV6-6
abundance: few
j_gene: TRBJ2-7
CDR3aa: CASSRQGNEQYF

v_gene: TRBV11-2
abundance: -
j_gene: TRBJ2-7
CDR3aa: CASSPLRARYEQYF

v_gene: TRBV5-6
abundance: -
j_gene: TRBJ1-2
CDR3aa: CASSDRSDYYGYTF